This TCR beta chain was sequenced in a study of regulatory T cells in long-lasting Graves disease (dated by TCRdb to about 2021). About the investigation overall: Patients with newly diagnosed Graves' disease had been on antithyroid drugs for under 3 months. A total of roughly 33 samples were covered by TCR sequencing, comprising around 13 persistent and around 20 newly diagnosed Graves' disease patients. Peripheral blood TCR sequencing and RNA sequencing compared persistent Graves' disease patients with newly diagnosed Graves' disease patients. The study was registered as a clinical trial and conducted in China.

The germline V gene sets CDR1 to MDHEN and CDR2 to SYDVKM. From cysteine to phenylalanine, the CDR3 is 16 amino acids long. Left in the record is the CDR3 DNA by itself, 48 bases read in frame from the first base. Ends trimmed: V by 5 bases, J by 5 bases; bases unmatched to a gene: 12. A remark on this clonotype: Its recognized antigen is unknown. Per-base quality was not reported, and no clone a single base away is much larger than it.

The investigation overall reported the following: Peripheral blood alone was examined, since thyroid tissue, which constituted the primary lesion, could not be accessed. The small sample size was acknowledged by the authors as a limitation that may reduce accuracy. TRBV28, TRBJ1-2 and TRBJ2-5 were preferentially used in persistent disease, while TRBV20-1 and TRBJ2-1 were favored in newly diagnosed disease. Only the TCR beta chain was sequenced and analyzed. Patients with persistent disease shared more public clonotypes (about 2,900) than newly diagnosed patients did (more than 900). Lower TCR Shannon entropy and fewer highly expanded clones were observed in persistent Graves' disease patients than in newly diagnosed patients, which suggested clonal expansion.

Receptors were amplified or captured by multiplex PCR. The instrument was an Illumina HiSeq 4000. iRepertoire HTBI primers and Arm-PCR amplification of CDR3 regions were used to construct TCR beta libraries. Before sequencing, the PCR products underwent gel purification. In the authors' own workflow: Gene usage analysis of CDR3 amino acid clonotypes used the 62 TRBV and more than 13 TRBJ segments found across samples. COPE and FqMerger were used to merge the filtered high-quality paired reads into contigs. BLAST was used to align contigs to IMGT TRBV, TRBD and TRBJ reference genes, and CDR3 was defined according to IMGT. Clonotypes above 0.1% frequency were classified as highly expanded clones. Repertoire diversity was measured by Shannon entropy, and V-J evenness by the Gini coefficient. Clonotypes shared by more than one individual were considered public. TCRdb reanalyzed the raw reads on its own, using fastp at Q25 for trimming and MiXCR for clone calling, and kept in-frame beta chains. Each entry merges the rows of one CDR3 protein and shows their most common DNA and genes. The V and J calls and clone size come from TCRdb's table, not from the authors' own analysis. In this sample the table shows about 400,000 distinct CDR3 sequences, 15% to 20% of which occur a single time. Around 21% of the sample is held by the ten biggest clonotypes.

This sample's time point label indicates: newly diagnosed GD, antithyroid drugs for less than 3 months. RNA was extracted from PBMCs in TRIzol for both TCR sequencing and RNA sequencing. Graves' disease was diagnosed according to American Thyroid Association guidelines. The patients came from an endocrinology department in Xi'an, China. Each patient gave 7.5 to 10 milliliters of peripheral blood, collected in an EDTA anticoagulant tube. Ficoll Paque Plus density gradient separation was used to isolate PBMCs, and no additional T cell sorting was done. An Agilent 2100 Bioanalyzer and agarose gel were used to check RNA quality, and a NanoDrop 2000 was used to measure RNA concentration. A further study also used this sample, focusing on T cells in Graves' hyperthyroidism and ophthalmopathy. The second investigation adds: Stable Graves' hyperthyroidism was defined as no progression to ophthalmopathy during 18 months of follow-up. Hyperthyroidism patients were newly diagnosed, had a disease duration of under 2 months, and were aged 18 to 65 years. The study excluded patients with uncontrolled infections, other autoimmune diseases, pregnancy or lactation. Diagnoses were based on clinical symptoms, serum thyroxine and TRAb, thyroid ultrasound and orbital computed tomography. The TCR CDR3 was subjected to a first round of RT-PCR using the HTBI primer set and the Qiagen OneStep RT-PCR kit. Most expanded thyroid clonotypes (frequency above 0.001) were also detected in blood, a finding suggesting that blood repertoires may reflect thyroid immune responses. A model built on a 13 V-J signature distinguished ophthalmopathy from stable hyperthyroidism, reaching roughly 88% sensitivity and about 81% specificity in cross-validation and 80%/75% in testing. In validation, the model predicted progression to ophthalmopathy with over 60% sensitivity and 72.22% specificity, a median of approximately 6.7 months before onset. To identify TCR V-J signatures that set the groups apart, the researchers used a discovery cohort of 95 to 100 patients, made up of approximately 43 with Graves' ophthalmopathy and approximately 57 with stable Graves' hyperthyroidism. An independent validation cohort of 18 to 20 hyperthyroidism patients and 17 patients who later progressed to ophthalmopathy tested prospective prediction of ophthalmopathy. The approximately 100 discovery patients were randomly divided into training and test sets at a 7:3 ratio. The study also compared thyroid tissue and blood T-cell repertoires from 5 to 7 Graves' hyperthyroidism patients. Once sampling was done, hyperthyroidism patients were given methimazole at a starting dose of 30 mg daily, whereas ophthalmopathy patients were given high-dose intravenous methylprednisolone. A second multiplex PCR round built the libraries, followed by size selection and purification. The libraries were sequenced on an Illumina HiSeq2000 using paired-end 100 bp reads. SOAPnuke was used to process the raw data, throwing out any read that contained adapters or uncalled bases, had a mean Phred below 15, or lacked an exact constant-primer or identifier match. High-quality paired reads were merged using COPE v1.2.5, and each unique nucleotide sequence was defined as a clonotype. MiTCR v1.1 was used to align clonotypes to the IMGT TRBV, TRBD and TRBJ reference segments. Only V-J combinations with frequency above 0.0001, covering about 99% of repertoires, were analysed. A TCS score was defined as the ratio between F50 (clonal expansion) and ExV (chaos), using BLOSUM62-based TCRdist between CDR3 peptides within each V-J. Welch's t-statistics and random forest reduced roughly 530 V-J features to roughly 13, which were used in a naive Bayes classifier (R e1071). Sample size was not statistically predetermined, and blinding of investigators to group allocation was not performed. The paper describes TCR Vbeta CDR3 sequencing of 140 or so peripheral blood samples, made up of some 42 ophthalmopathy patients, 70 to 75 hyperthyroidism patients and 17 progressor patients.

This sample comprised peripheral blood mononuclear cells (PBMCs), obtained at new diagnosis, from a patient treated with antithyroid drugs. The rearrangement combines TRBV28 with TRBJ1-1; TRBD1 aligns with 9 central bases. The clonotype comes from a woman aged 18-35 years with Graves disease. Donor details come from another sample of the same person, matched by shared clones. This receptor has the CDR3 CASSPPPGQGATEAFF. The DNA reads as follows: TGTGCCAGCAGTCCCCCTCCGGGACAGGGCGCGACTGAAGCTTTCTTT.